The T cell receptor beta chain under discussion was sequenced for a study of blood T cell repertoires in COVID-19. Membership in each cohort depended on participant-reported clinical history. Two consecutive negative NP/OP PCR tests, clearance, or resolved symptoms defined Cohort 3 recovery. Germline-derived CDR1 and CDR2 are SEHNR and FQNEAQ (reference sequence). Trimming took off 5 bases at V and 6 bases at J, with 13 bases between the two ends. This CDR3 is built from 14 residues. Authors' analysis steps: The authors estimated nucleated cell counts from reference gene primer amplification. Some clones are missing from TCRdb's copy, which holds only in-frame ones; the method was immunoSEQ multiplex PCR. The V and J calls and clone size come from that table; D and trimming were worked out from the DNA. This table holds over 200,000 clones, nearly 90% found once.

The specimen was PBMCs or T cells enriched from blood (not recorded which). This sequence joins TRBV7-9 and TRBJ1-4; D is possibly TRBD1 (6 bases). The origin of this receptor is a young man who had recovered from COVID-19. CDR3 in DNA: TGTGCCAGCAGCAAGCGTCAGGGGTATGAAAAACTGTTTTTT. It is translated as CASSKRQGYEKLFF.